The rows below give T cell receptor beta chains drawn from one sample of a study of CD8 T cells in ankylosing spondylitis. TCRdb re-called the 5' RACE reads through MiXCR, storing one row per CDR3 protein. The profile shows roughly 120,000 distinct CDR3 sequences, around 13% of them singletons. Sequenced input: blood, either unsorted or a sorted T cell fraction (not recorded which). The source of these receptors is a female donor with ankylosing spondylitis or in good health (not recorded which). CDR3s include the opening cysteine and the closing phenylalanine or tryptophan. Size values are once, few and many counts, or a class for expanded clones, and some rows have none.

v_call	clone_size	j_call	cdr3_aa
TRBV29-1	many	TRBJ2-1	CSSRRGNNEQFF
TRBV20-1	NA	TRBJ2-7	CSAEGQGLHEQYF
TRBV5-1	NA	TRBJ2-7	CASSLEGLDEQYF
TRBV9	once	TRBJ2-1	CASSAGGTAEQFF
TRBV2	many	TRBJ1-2	CASSDRVGYGYTF
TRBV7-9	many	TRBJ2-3	CASTLTQNTDTQYF
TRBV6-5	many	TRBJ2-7	CASSYKPAVRGYEQYF
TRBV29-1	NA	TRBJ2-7	CSVEDLKQTRGEQYF
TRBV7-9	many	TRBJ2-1	CASSLGREQFF
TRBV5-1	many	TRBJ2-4	CASSRELAKNIQYF
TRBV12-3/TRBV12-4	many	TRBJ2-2	CASSLGGGGAPGELFF
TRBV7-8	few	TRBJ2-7	CASSSGLAGLFERQYF
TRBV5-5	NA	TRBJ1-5	CASSLGGASNRPQHF
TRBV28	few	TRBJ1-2	CASSRAGYYGYTF
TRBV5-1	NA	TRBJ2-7	CASSVGTGAYEQYF
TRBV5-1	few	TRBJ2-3	CASSYRDRTDTQYF
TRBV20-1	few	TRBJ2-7	CSARARLTDYEQYF
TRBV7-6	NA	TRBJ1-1	CASSREIQSEAFF
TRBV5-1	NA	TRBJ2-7	CASSPRGRAYEQYF
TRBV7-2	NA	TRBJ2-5	CASSYGLLQETQYF
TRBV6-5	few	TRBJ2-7	CASSYARDGTYEQYF
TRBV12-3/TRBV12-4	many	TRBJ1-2	CASSPFRGKGNYGYTF
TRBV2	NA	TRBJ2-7	CASSAGASYEQYF
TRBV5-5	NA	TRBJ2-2	CASSFPGPTSTGELFF
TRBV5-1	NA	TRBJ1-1	CASSLVVGLNTEAFF
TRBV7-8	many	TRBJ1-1	CASAFTAGNTEAFF
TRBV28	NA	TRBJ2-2	CASSGGAKNTGELFF
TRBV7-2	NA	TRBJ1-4	CASSPRGGNEELFF
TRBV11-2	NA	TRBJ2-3	CASSPRTGQGADTQYF
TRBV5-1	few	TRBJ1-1	CASSLSTGGNTEAFF
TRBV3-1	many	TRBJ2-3	CASSQTSASTDTQYF
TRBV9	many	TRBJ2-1	CASSVETGYNEQFF
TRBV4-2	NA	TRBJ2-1	CASSQDSTSGRPSGWVHEQFF
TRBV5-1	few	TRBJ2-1	CASSLRSSGQGAGNEQFF
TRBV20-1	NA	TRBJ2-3	CSARTGASTDTQYF
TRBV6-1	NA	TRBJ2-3	CASSEGGGPDTQYF
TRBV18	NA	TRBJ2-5	CAGSPDREGLPETQYF
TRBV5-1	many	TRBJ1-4	CASSSDRGNEKLFF
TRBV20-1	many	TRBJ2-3	CSARDAASGSWGTDTQYF
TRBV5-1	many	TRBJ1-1	CASSLGAENTEAFF
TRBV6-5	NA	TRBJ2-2	CTCEGPTGELFF
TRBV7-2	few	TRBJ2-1	CASSLEGQRYNEQFF
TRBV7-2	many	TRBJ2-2	CASSPTVISGATGELFF
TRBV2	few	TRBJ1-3	CASSRGSEGNTIYF
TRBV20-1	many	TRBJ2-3	CSAKVVDTQYF
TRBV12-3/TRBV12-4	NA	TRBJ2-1	CACSLSNTWLANSYNEQFF
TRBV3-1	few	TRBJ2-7	CASSQSVEQYF
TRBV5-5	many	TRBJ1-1	CASSLFGQAFF
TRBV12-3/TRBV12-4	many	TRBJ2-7	CASSNTPDGYEQYF
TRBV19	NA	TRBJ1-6	CASTYIPFDPLESPLHF
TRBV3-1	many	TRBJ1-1	CASSQAAGVTEAFF
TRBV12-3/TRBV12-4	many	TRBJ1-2	CASRGTGLGYTF
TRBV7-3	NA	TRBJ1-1	CASSQQGGYTEAFF
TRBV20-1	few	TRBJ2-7	CSARSRGSGMDVYEQYF
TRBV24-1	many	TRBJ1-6	CATSASRDSPLHF